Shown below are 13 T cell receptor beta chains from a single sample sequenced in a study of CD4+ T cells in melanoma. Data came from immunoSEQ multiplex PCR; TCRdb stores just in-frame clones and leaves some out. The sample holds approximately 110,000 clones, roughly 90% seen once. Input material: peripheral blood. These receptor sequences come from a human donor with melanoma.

The CDR3 reads CASSPGQGSGYTF. The CDR3 coding sequence is TGTGCCAGCAGTCCGGGACAGGGCTCCGGCTACACCTTC. The V gene is TRBV28, the J gene TRBJ1-2; 9 bases are shared with TRBD1. Germline loops: CDR1 MDHEN, CDR2 SYDVKM. V gave up 5 bases and J gave up 8 bases; unmatched junction bases: 6. There are 13 residues in the CDR3.

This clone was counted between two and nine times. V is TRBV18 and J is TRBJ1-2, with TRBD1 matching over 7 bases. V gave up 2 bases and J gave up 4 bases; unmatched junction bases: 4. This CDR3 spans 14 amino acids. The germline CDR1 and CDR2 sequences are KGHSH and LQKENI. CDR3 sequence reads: CASSPTGQIYGYTF. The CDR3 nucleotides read TGTGCCAGCTCACCAACGGGACAGATCTATGGCTACACCTTC.

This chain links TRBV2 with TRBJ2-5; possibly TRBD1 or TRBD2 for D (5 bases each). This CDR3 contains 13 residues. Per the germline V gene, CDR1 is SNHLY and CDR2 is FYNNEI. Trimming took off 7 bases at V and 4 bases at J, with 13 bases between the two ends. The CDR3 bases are TGTGCCAGCAACGCCGGGGCGGGAGAGACCCAGTACTTC. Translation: CASNAGAGETQYF.

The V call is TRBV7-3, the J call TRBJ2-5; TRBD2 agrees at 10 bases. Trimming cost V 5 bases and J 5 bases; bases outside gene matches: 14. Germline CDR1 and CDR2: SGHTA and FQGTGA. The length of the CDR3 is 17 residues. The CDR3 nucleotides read TGTGCCAGCAGCACTGGGATGAGCGGGGGGGCCCAGGAGACCCAGTACTTC. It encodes CASSTGMSGGAQETQYF.

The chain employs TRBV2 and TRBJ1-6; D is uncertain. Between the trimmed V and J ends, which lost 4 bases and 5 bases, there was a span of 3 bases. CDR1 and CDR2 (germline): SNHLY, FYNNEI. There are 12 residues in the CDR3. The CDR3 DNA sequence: TGTGCCAGCAGTGGTGATAATTCACCCCTCCACTTT. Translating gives CASSGDNSPLHF.

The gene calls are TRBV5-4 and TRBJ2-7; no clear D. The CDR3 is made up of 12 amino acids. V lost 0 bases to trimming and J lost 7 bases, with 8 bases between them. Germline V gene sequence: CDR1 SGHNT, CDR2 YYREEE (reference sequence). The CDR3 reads CASSLDRGEQYF. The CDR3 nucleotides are TGTGCCAGCAGCTTGGACCGCGGAGAGCAGTACTTC.

CDR3 region: CASSPRGSLAGDTSTDTQYF. CDR3 coding DNA: TGCGCCAGCAGCCCCCGGGGTAGTCTAGCGGGGGACACTAGCACAGATACGCAGTATTTT. The rearrangement joins TRBV5-1 to TRBJ2-3, with 10 bases fitting TRBD2. Germline CDR1 is SGHRS and CDR2 is YFSETQ. Trimming at V came to 4 bases and at J to 0 bases, leaving 17 bases not matched to a gene. The CDR3 has 20 residues.

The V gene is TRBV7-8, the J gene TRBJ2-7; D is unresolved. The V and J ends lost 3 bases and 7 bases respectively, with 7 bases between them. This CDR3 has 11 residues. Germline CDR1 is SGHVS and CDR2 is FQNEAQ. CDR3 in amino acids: CASSLVQEQYF. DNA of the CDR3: TGTGCCAGCAGCTTGGTGCAAGAGCAGTACTTC.

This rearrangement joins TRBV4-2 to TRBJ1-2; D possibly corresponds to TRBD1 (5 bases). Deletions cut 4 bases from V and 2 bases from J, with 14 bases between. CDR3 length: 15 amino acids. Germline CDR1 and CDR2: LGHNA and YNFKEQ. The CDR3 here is CASSPPQGSNYGYTF. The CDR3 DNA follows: TGTGCCAGCAGCCCCCCCCAGGGATCGAACTATGGCTACACCTTC.

The CDR3 region has the DNA TGTGCCAGCAGTAGTCGGGGTAACACTGAAGCTTTCTTT. It translates to CASSSRGNTEAFF. The rearrangement uses TRBV2 and TRBJ1-1; D gene ambiguous. Germline CDR1 SNHLY, CDR2 FYNNEI. This CDR3 region has 13 residues. Trimming removed 5 bases from V and 2 bases from J, with 9 bases in between.

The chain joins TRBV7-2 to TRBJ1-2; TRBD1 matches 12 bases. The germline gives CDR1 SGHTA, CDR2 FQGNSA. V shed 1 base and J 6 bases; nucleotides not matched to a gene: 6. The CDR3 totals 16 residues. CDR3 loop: CASSLGGQGARNGYTF. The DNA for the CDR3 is TGTGCCAGCAGCTTAGGGGGACAGGGGGCGCGGAATGGCTACACCTTC.

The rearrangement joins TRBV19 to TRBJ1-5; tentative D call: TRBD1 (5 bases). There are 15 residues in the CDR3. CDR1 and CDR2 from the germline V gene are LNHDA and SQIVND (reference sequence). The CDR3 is CGCGAGMQRGQPQHF. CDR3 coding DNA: TGTGGGTGCGGGGCAGGGATGCAGAGGGGTCAGCCCCAGCATTTT. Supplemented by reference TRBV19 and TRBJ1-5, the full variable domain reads DGGITQSPKYLFRKEGQNVTLSCEQNLNHDAMYWYRQDPGQGLRLIYYSQIVNDFQKGDIAEGYSVSREKKESFPLTVTSAQKNPTAFYLCGCGAGMQRGQPQHFGDGTRLSIL.

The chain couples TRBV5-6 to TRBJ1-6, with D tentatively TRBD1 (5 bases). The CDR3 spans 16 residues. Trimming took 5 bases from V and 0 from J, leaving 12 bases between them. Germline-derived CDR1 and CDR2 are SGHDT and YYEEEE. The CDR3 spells CASRSRGSSYNSPLHF. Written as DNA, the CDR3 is TGTGCCAGCAGGTCAAGGGGAAGCTCCTATAATTCACCCCTCCACTTT.